The source of this TCR beta chain is a study of blood T cell repertoires in COVID-19. The authors' processing: Amplification from reference gene primers served as the basis for estimated nucleated cell counts. Libraries were prepared by immunoSEQ multiplex PCR; TCRdb keeps only in-frame clonotypes and omits some of them. The DNA was the basis for D and trimming; V, J and clone size are from that table. The sample carries about 59,000 clones, roughly 91% recorded once. V lost 2 bases, J lost 6 bases, and 4 bases stayed unmatched. The CDR3 has 14 residues. The germline V gene encodes CDR1 KGHSH and CDR2 LQKENI.

The chain couples TRBV18 to TRBJ1-5, with TRBD1 matching over 7 bases. Specimen: peripheral blood. This TCR was sampled from a human donor in a cohort sampled during active COVID-19. CDR3 in amino acids: CASSPEGAGQPQHF. The DNA for the CDR3 is TGTGCCAGCTCACCAGAGGGGGCTGGTCAGCCCCAGCATTTT.